This note documents a single TCR beta chain sequence. Germline V gene lookup returns CDR1 SEHNR and CDR2 FQNEAQ (reference sequence). Between the trimmed V and J ends, which lost 5 bases and 5 bases, there was a span of 18 bases. This CDR3 has 15 residues. This sample was taken from a study of T-cell reconstitution after alpha-beta-depleted transplantation in children. Using unique molecular identifiers, the investigators prepared the TCRbeta library. TCRdb recomputed calls from the PCR reads with MiXCR, one row per CDR3 protein. This table has a few hundred thousand distinct CDR3 sequences, approximately 10% appearing once.

The sample consisted of PBMCs from the stem cell graft donor, taken from the stem cell graft. The sequence was collected from a human donor who donated a stem cell graft to a child with acute myeloid leukemia. This rearrangement joins TRBV7-9 to TRBJ2-5; D perhaps matches TRBD2 (5 bases). The CDR3: CASSLSSARRETQYF. The CDR3 bases are TGTGCCAGCAGCCTGAGTAGCGCCCGAAGGGAGACCCAGTACTTC.